Each of the 9 T cell receptor beta chains below was sequenced from the same sample in a study of blood T cell repertoires in COVID-19. Repertoires were generated with immunoSEQ multiplex PCR, while TCRdb's copy carries only in-frame clones and drops some. Found here are over 350,000 clones, 86% of them singletons; the top ten hold more than 1.4%. The sample comprised peripheral blood. The receptors were gathered from a woman aged 25 to 39 with active or convalescent COVID-19.

The chain recombines TRBV7-8 with TRBJ2-2, with 10 bases identical to TRBD1. The CDR3 has 15 residues. The V segment lost 5 bases and the J segment 6 bases; nucleotides outside the gene matches: 6. CDR1 and CDR2 (germline): SGHVS, FQNEAQ. CDR3 sequence reads: CASSPAGTGAGELFF. The DNA of the CDR3 is TGTGCCAGCAGCCCGGCCGGGACAGGGGCCGGGGAGCTGTTTTTT.

A few counts support this clone. V is TRBV29-1 and J is TRBJ1-1; maybe TRBD1 (6 bases). Germline CDR1 and CDR2: SQVTM and ANQGSEA. The CDR3 spans 13 residues. The V end was cut by 7 bases, the J end by 2 bases, with 14 bases between. CDR3 DNA sequence: TGCAGCGCCGCCGTGACAGGTAACACTGAAGCTTTCTTT. This sequence encodes CSAAVTGNTEAFF.

V gene TRBV15 combines with J gene TRBJ1-2, with D possibly TRBD1 on 6 matching bases. V was pared by 0 bases and J by 4 bases, with 12 bases between. CDR1 LNHNV and CDR2 YYDKDF come from the germline V gene (reference sequence). The CDR3 sequence is 15 residues long. The CDR3 reads CATSRDRAGAYGYTF. In DNA, the CDR3 is TGTGCCACCAGCAGAGATCGGGCAGGGGCCTATGGCTACACCTTC.

This clone was recorded once. The chain carries TRBV27 and TRBJ2-7, with a possible D match to TRBD1 (6 bases). V was shortened by 8 bases and J by 4 bases, with 24 bases between the two germline ends. The V gene's germline CDR1 is MNHEY and CDR2 SMNVEV (reference sequence). The CDR3 contains 16 residues. The CDR3 loop reads CASGFYQGQEDYEQYF. In DNA form, the CDR3 reads TGTGCCAGCGGATTTTATCAGGGGCAGGAAGATTACGAGCAGTACTTC.

The chain uses TRBV27 and TRBJ1-1; the match to TRBD1 covers 9 bases. Trimming removed 4 bases from V and 4 bases from J; junction bases left unmatched: 7. The CDR3 is 15 residues long. Germline assignment: CDR1 MNHEY and CDR2 SMNVEV (reference sequence). For the CDR3, the DNA is TGTGCCAGCAGTTCTCCCGACAGGGGGTCCACTGAAGCTTTCTTT. This encodes CASSSPDRGSTEAFF.

The rearrangement links TRBV18 to TRBJ2-2; 7 bases are shared with TRBD1. V lost 8 bases and J lost 6; bases outside the gene matches: 21. Looked up from germline, CDR1 is KGHSH and CDR2 is LQKENI. The CDR3 runs to 18 residues. CDR3 sequence (DNA): TGTGCCAGCCCCACGGTGGTCGACGGGACAGTTGGGGCCGGGGAGCTGTTTTTT. Protein: CASPTVVDGTVGAGELFF.

The V call is TRBV23-1, the J call TRBJ2-2, with TRBD1 matching 9 bases. TRBV23-1 is labeled an ORF, and its function is uncertain. V lost 4 bases to trimming and J lost 6 bases; unmatched junction nucleotides: 15. CDR3 length: 18 residues. The CDR3 loop is CASSLTPPGQGGSGELFF. The CDR3 DNA reads TGCGCCAGCAGTCTCACTCCCCCGGGACAGGGAGGGTCCGGGGAGCTGTTTTTT.

V usage is TRBV10-3 and J usage is TRBJ1-2, with TRBD1 matching 10 bases. V was pared by 6 bases and J by 2 bases, with 3 bases of the junction left unmatched. This CDR3 comprises 14 residues. CDR1 is ENHRY, CDR2 SYGVKD, per germline. In DNA form, the CDR3 reads TGTGCCATCAGCCCGGGACAGGGGAACTATGGCTACACCTTC. It codes for CAISPGQGNYGYTF.

This clone was counted once. The rearrangement uses TRBV19 and TRBJ2-5; TRBD1 is a possible D gene (6 bases). V dropped 10 bases and J dropped 5 bases, with 20 bases sitting between them. CDR3 length: 14 amino acids. Per germline, CDR1 LNHDA and CDR2 SQIVND (reference sequence). The chain's CDR3 is CATAYRTETETQYF. CDR3 nucleotide sequence: TGTGCCACCGCGTACCGGACAGAAACGGAGACCCAGTACTTC.